One and the same sample provided the 28 T cell receptor beta chains below, sequenced in a study of patients and donors after allogeneic stem cell transplantation. TCRdb re-called the RT-PCR reads with MiXCR, one entry per CDR3 protein. The table includes about 230,000 distinct CDR3 sequences, approximately 14% detected once. Sequencing input: blood, either unsorted or a sorted T cell fraction (not recorded which). The receptors here all came from a human donor who was either an allogeneic HSCT recipient or a stem cell or donor lymphocyte infusion donor (not recorded which). It is not recorded whose cells these are; they may come from a transplant donor.

The gene calls are TRBV2 and TRBJ2-1, with D perhaps assigned TRBD1 or TRBD2 (5 bases each). Germline V lookup: CDR1 SNHLY, CDR2 FYNNEI. The V end lost 8 bases, the J end lost 4 bases, and 15 bases lay between the germline ends. There are 14 residues in the CDR3. CDR3 in amino acids: CASRRGGGYNEQFF. The DNA of the CDR3 is TGTGCCAGCCGCCGGGGTGGGGGTTACAATGAGCAGTTCTTC.

V and J are TRBV5-1 and TRBJ1-6; D perhaps matches TRBD1 (5 bases). The CDR3 sequence is 20 residues long. V was trimmed by 1 base and J by 7 bases, leaving 27 bases between them. CDR1 is SGHRS and CDR2 is YFSETQ in the germline V gene. The DNA for the CDR3 is TGCGCCAGCAGCTTGAAGAATCCGTGGGGGACCCAAAGGACAAATTCACCCCTCCACTTT. Encoded protein: CASSLKNPWGTQRTNSPLHF.

DNA for the CDR3: TGTGCCTGGAGGTCGGACGGAAATTCACCCCTCCACTTT. Translation gives CAWRSDGNSPLHF. The chain uses TRBV30 and TRBJ1-6; D is unclear. Trimming left V 3 bases short and J 7 bases short, with 10 bases between. Germline V lookup: CDR1 GTSNPN, CDR2 SVGIG (reference sequence). This CDR3 has 13 amino acids.

There are a few counts of this clonotype. This chain uses TRBV5-1 with TRBJ2-2; 11 bases align to TRBD2. Germline lookup yields CDR1 SGHRS and CDR2 YFSETQ. The V segment lost 2 bases and the J segment 0 bases; nucleotides outside the gene matches: 3. The CDR3 consists of 17 residues. CDR3 sequence: CASSLLAGASNTGELFF. Written as DNA, the CDR3 is TGCGCCAGCAGCTTACTAGCGGGAGCATCGAACACCGGGGAGCTGTTTTTT.

This clonotype was recorded many times. The chain has TRBV3-1 and TRBJ2-7, with D possibly being TRBD2 (6 bases). Germline CDR1 LGHDT, CDR2 YNNKEL (reference sequence). This CDR3 is built from 17 residues. The V and J ends lost 0 bases and 0 bases respectively, with 15 bases between them. CDR3 DNA sequence: TGTGCCAGCAGCCAAGATCTCGGGAGCGCGCGCTCCTACGAGCAGTACTTC. Encoded protein: CASSQDLGSARSYEQYF.

The chain has TRBV6-1 and TRBJ2-7, with D possibly called TRBD1 or TRBD2 (5 bases each). V dropped 8 bases and J dropped 3 bases, with 17 bases sitting between them. The CDR3 contains 14 residues. Germline CDR1 and CDR2: MNHNS and SASEGT. The CDR3 here is CASAHEGRFYEQYF. CDR3 coding DNA: TGTGCCAGCGCCCACGAGGGGCGCTTCTACGAGCAGTACTTC.

This clonotype has only a few counts. The J gene is TRBJ2-7, the V gene TRBV5-1; 11 nucleotides align to TRBD2. The CDR3 length is 15 residues. The V gene's germline CDR1 is SGHRS and CDR2 YFSETQ. With V trimmed by 4 bases and J by 0 bases, 3 bases remained unmatched. Here the CDR3 reads CASSVGTSGSYEQYF. CDR3 in DNA: TGCGCCAGCAGCGTCGGGACTAGCGGCTCCTACGAGCAGTACTTC.

V usage is TRBV3-1 and J usage is TRBJ1-3; D not certain. Trimming pared 0 bases from V and 4 bases from J, leaving 7 bases between. This CDR3 region has 14 residues. CDR1 is LGHDT, CDR2 YNNKEL, per germline (reference sequence). The CDR3 spells CASSQDITGNTIYF. As DNA, the CDR3 is TGTGCCAGCAGCCAAGACATAACAGGAAACACCATATATTTT.

This clonotype has more than one count but fewer than ten. The chain employs TRBV2 and TRBJ1-5, with 9 positions matching TRBD1. The CDR3 length is 14 residues. Unmatched junction bases numbered 2, after V lost 2 bases and J lost 6 bases. The V gene's germline CDR1 is SNHLY and CDR2 FYNNEI. CDR3 in DNA: TGTGCCAGCAGTGAACACAGGGGGCCTCAGCCCCAGCATTTT. Translated: CASSEHRGPQPQHF.

A few counts support this clonotype. V and J are TRBV7-9 and TRBJ1-1; D is unclear. This CDR3 has 13 residues. Germline CDR1 reads SEHNR; CDR2 reads FQNEAQ (reference sequence). With 1 base removed from V and 2 bases from J, the gap between germline ends came to 5 bases. CDR3 bases: TGTGCCAGCAGCTTAGGTTTCAACACTGAAGCTTTCTTT. Residues: CASSLGFNTEAFF.

This sequence joins TRBV25-1 and TRBJ1-2; no definite D call. The CDR3 sequence is 14 residues long. Germline values: CDR1 MGHDK, CDR2 SYGVNS. V was clipped by 0 bases and J by 4 bases, with 9 bases between them. The CDR3 reads CASSEYMASYGYTF. As DNA, the CDR3 is TGTGCCAGCAGTGAATATATGGCGTCCTATGGCTACACCTTC.

This rearrangement joins TRBV7-6 to TRBJ1-1; the D is unclear. Germline CDR1 SGHVS, CDR2 FNYEAQ. The CDR3 length is 14 residues. The V gene lost 1 base and the J gene lost 2 bases, with 8 bases spanning the gap. The CDR3 DNA reads as TGTGCCAGCAGCTTAGGGGGATCTAACACTGAAGCTTTCTTT. It yields the protein CASSLGGSNTEAFF.

A few counts support this clonotype. J is TRBJ2-5 and V is TRBV11-3, with D possibly matching TRBD1 (5 bases). The length of the CDR3 is 15 residues. V was cut by 1 base and J by 4 bases, with 13 bases left in between. CDR1 SGHNT and CDR2 YENEEA come from the germline V gene. The CDR3 protein is CASSLGGREGETQYF. CDR3 in DNA: TGTGCCAGCAGCTTAGGGGGCAGGGAAGGAGAGACCCAGTACTTC.

This CDR3 reads CSVRRQGYGYTF. Written as DNA, the CDR3 is TGCAGTGTTCGAAGGCAGGGTTATGGCTACACCTTC. The rearrangement uses TRBV20-1 and TRBJ1-2; D perhaps matches TRBD1 (5 bases). Germline V lookup: CDR1 DFQATT, CDR2 SNEGSKA (reference sequence). The CDR3 is made up of 12 amino acids. V was trimmed by 7 bases and J by 5 bases, leaving 14 bases between them.

The chain has TRBV7-9 and TRBJ1-2; D gene uncertain. Per the germline V gene, CDR1 is SEHNR and CDR2 is FQNEAQ (reference sequence). There are 13 residues in the CDR3. Deletions cut 3 bases from V and 8 bases from J, with 13 bases between. CDR3 in DNA: TGTGCCAGCAGCTTTAATGAGCGGGAGGGCTACACCTTC. It specifies CASSFNEREGYTF.

This clonotype was seen a handful of times. The rearrangement uses TRBV5-1 and TRBJ2-1; D might be TRBD2 (6 bases). CDR3 length: 16 amino acids. Between the trimmed V and J ends, which lost 0 bases and 6 bases, there was a span of 16 bases. Germline V lookup: CDR1 SGHRS, CDR2 YFSETQ. This CDR3 reads CASSLADSGWGNEQFF. The DNA for the CDR3 is TGCGCCAGCAGCTTGGCCGACAGCGGGTGGGGCAATGAGCAGTTCTTC.

The table lists this clonotype with many counts. The chain joins TRBV18 to TRBJ2-1, with no clear D. CDR1 and CDR2 (germline): KGHSH, LQKENI. V shed 3 bases and J shed 1 base, with 7 bases lying between them. The CDR3 spans 14 residues. This CDR3 is CASSPQQSYNEQFF. The CDR3, as DNA: TGTGCCAGCTCACCGCAACAGTCCTACAATGAGCAGTTCTTC.

This clonotype was seen repeatedly, ten times or more. This chain uses TRBV7-8 with TRBJ2-1, with 11 bases that match TRBD2. The CDR3 totals 16 residues. The V gene's germline CDR1 is SGHVS and CDR2 FQNEAQ. Trimming at V came to 5 bases and at J to 5 bases, leaving 8 bases not matched to a gene. The DNA of the CDR3 is TGTGCCAGCAGCCTAACTAGCGGGAGTAAGGACAATGAGCAGTTCTTC. Residues: CASSLTSGSKDNEQFF.

This clonotype was seen only a few times. The J gene is TRBJ2-7, the V gene TRBV6-5; D call uncertain. Trimming removed 4 bases from V and 2 bases from J, with 15 bases in between. In germline, CDR1 is MNHEY, CDR2 SVGAGI. The CDR3 is 15 amino acids. For the CDR3, the DNA is TGTGCCAGCAGTTCTACTGGCAGAGCAACCTACGAGCAGTACTTC. As protein: CASSSTGRATYEQYF.

This clonotype has at least ten counts. V is TRBV12-3 or TRBV12-4 and J is TRBJ1-2; D gene uncertain. Trimming cost V 2 bases and J 8 bases, with 6 bases left between them. This CDR3 is 11 amino acids long. CDR3 protein: CASSLREGYTF. CDR3 bases: TGTGCCAGCAGTTTACGTGAAGGCTACACCTTC.

This clonotype has only a few counts. This chain uses TRBV9 with TRBJ2-1, with 14 bases matching TRBD2. With V trimmed by 3 bases and J by 7 bases, 3 bases remained unmatched. The CDR3 spans 15 residues. Germline assignment: CDR1 SGDLS and CDR2 YYNGEE. The CDR3 nucleotides are TGTGCCAGCAGCGCGGGGACTAGCGGGGGTAATGAGCAGTTCTTC. Translation gives CASSAGTSGGNEQFF.

This clonotype was detected only a few times. This chain uses TRBV7-2 with TRBJ2-3; maybe TRBD1 (5 bases). V was trimmed by 1 base and J by 0 bases, leaving 11 bases between them. The CDR3 is made up of 16 amino acids. Germline CDR1 and CDR2: SGHTA and FQGNSA. The CDR3 DNA reads TGTGCCAGCAGCTTAGGAATCAGGGCTAGCACAGATACGCAGTATTTT. Protein sequence: CASSLGIRASTDTQYF.

This clonotype came up a few times. This chain connects TRBV5-6 to TRBJ2-5; the match to TRBD2 covers 7 bases. Germline CDR1 and CDR2: SGHDT and YYEEEE. The CDR3 contains 18 residues. The V gene end was trimmed by 0 bases and the J gene end by 3 bases; junction bases not matched to a gene: 14. The CDR3 spells CASSLGELRLAAKETQYF. The CDR3 DNA reads as TGTGCCAGCAGCTTGGGGGAACTTAGGCTAGCGGCTAAAGAGACCCAGTACTTC.

The table lists this clonotype with many counts. The chain's CDR3 is CAISDRDRETYEQYF. In DNA form, the CDR3 reads TGTGCCATCAGTGACCGGGACAGGGAGACCTACGAGCAGTACTTC. The chain employs TRBV10-3 and TRBJ2-7, with 9 positions matching TRBD1. Germline CDR1 is ENHRY and CDR2 is SYGVKD. The CDR3 runs to 15 residues. J gave up 2 bases and V 3 bases, and 5 bases lay outside the gene matches.

Ten or more counts support this clonotype. This chain uses TRBV15 with TRBJ2-3; D unclear. The CDR3 length is 16 residues. The V gene lost 0 bases and the J gene lost 4 bases, with 14 bases spanning the gap. Germline V lookup: CDR1 LNHNV, CDR2 YYDKDF (reference sequence). The CDR3 spells CATSRDKIPSPDTQYF. CDR3 nucleotide sequence: TGTGCCACCAGCAGAGATAAAATTCCCAGCCCAGATACGCAGTATTTT.

This clonotype came up many times. The chain uses TRBV12-3 or TRBV12-4 and TRBJ1-1; D is uncertain. The ends were cut back, 6 bases at V and 0 bases at J, with 5 bases in the middle. There are 12 residues in the CDR3. DNA for the CDR3: TGTGCCAGCAGGATTATGAACACTGAAGCTTTCTTT. Amino acids: CASRIMNTEAFF.

This clonotype was seen only a few times. The chain joins TRBV6-1 to TRBJ2-3; 15 nucleotides align to TRBD2. The CDR3 has 18 residues. Per germline, CDR1 MNHNS and CDR2 SASEGT. The trim removed 7 bases at V and 0 bases at J, leaving 8 bases unmatched. The CDR3 DNA reads TGTGCCAGCACCTATGGGACTAGCGGGAGGTACAGCACAGATACGCAGTATTTT. This gives the protein CASTYGTSGRYSTDTQYF.

The CDR3 DNA sequence: TGCAGTGCCCATCACTCTCGGTCCTCGTTGGGCTCACCCCTCCACTTT. Residues: CSAHHSRSSLGSPLHF. J is TRBJ1-6 and V is TRBV20-1; no clear D gene. Germline CDR1 is DFQATT and CDR2 is SNEGSKA (reference sequence). The CDR3 sequence is 16 residues long. V lost 6 bases and J lost 10, with 25 bases in between.